Here is one TCR beta chain with its context. The antigen is unknown. Germline is not matched at one junction end, which may reflect a read error. This entry is derived from a study of human T cells and chemical hapten exposure. Study context: A patient group, mainly female, showed alopecia areata, totalis or universalis. Study findings and constraints: With DPC sensitization, TCRs exceeding 1 in 1000 frequency showed no change. Having alopecia, donors may respond immunologically unlike healthy people.

Sample time point: patch test 1, 2 weeks after DPC sensitization. Treatment in this sample: therapeutic diphenylcyclopropenone sensitization with weekly scalp DPC. The CDR3 is made up of 14 amino acids. Unique molecular identifiers were affixed to discrete cDNA molecules within the library. TCRdb itself ran the RACE reads through MiXCR, one entry per CDR3 protein. The data hold roughly 380,000 distinct CDR3 sequences, with roughly 4.8% observed a single time. The source of this sequence is a woman aged 45 to 65 with alopecia areata. Some clones in this sample may be carry-over from other donors' samples. The starting material was whole blood, obtained in connection with sensitization to the hapten diphenylcyclopropenone (DPC). The rearrangement joins TRBV12-3 or TRBV12-4 to TRBJ2-2; 7 bases map to TRBD2. The CDR3 spells CASRAGINTGEPFF. The CDR3 DNA follows: TGTGCCAGCAGAGCGGGGATCAACACCGGGGAGCCGTTTTTT.